The clone carrying this TCR beta chain turned up a few times. Clones were read by immunoSEQ multiplex PCR, and TCRdb kept only the in-frame ones, dropping some. Of 100,000 to 110,000 clones in the sample, more than 75% were seen once. The source of the sample is a study of control samples from healthy donors and cancer patients. The sequenced sample consisted of blood. This sequence originates from a woman aged 45-59 years in good health.

In DNA, the CDR3 is TGCGCCAGCAGCCAAGATCGCTTGAGGTTACGCGGCAATCAGCCCCAGCATTTT. Amino acids: CASSQDRLRLRGNQPQHF. This chain connects TRBV4-1 to TRBJ1-5, with no clear D. This CDR3 spans 18 amino acids. Germline-derived CDR1 and CDR2 are MGHRA and YSYEKL. V dropped 0 bases and J dropped 2 bases, with 17 bases sitting between them.